Described below is a single TCR beta chain sequence and its context. Its target antigen remains unknown. There are no base qualities to consult, and no much larger clone falls within one base. The germline V gene encodes CDR1 SEHNR and CDR2 FQNEAQ (reference sequence). Trimmed from V: 4 bases; trimmed from J: 0 bases; junction bases lacking a gene match: 6. Taken from cysteine to phenylalanine, the CDR3 has 17 residues. Kept here is only the CDR3 DNA, which spans 51 bases and is read in frame from base 1. The data originate from a study of blood T cells in healthy people across ages (dated by TCRdb to about 2015). Regarding the complete study: In model experiments, template switching captured about one uniquely barcoded TCR beta cDNA molecule for every two T cells. The study measured age-related changes in TCR beta repertoire diversity using deep sequencing normalized with unique cDNA molecular identifiers. The donors were split into four age groups: young (average around 15 years), middle-aged (roughly 40), aged (roughly 65) and long-lived (approximately 80). Donors of different ages were randomly distributed across sequencing lanes to avoid experimental bias. For two donors (one aged 18 to 29 and one aged 80 or older), the study analyzed two additional independent replicas of 1 million unique cDNA reads from the same blood draw. The full study reports these points: Because donor CMV infection status was unknown, age-related changes in expanded clonotypes were potentially confounded. The long-lived group showed more naive CD4+ T cells, fewer expanded clones and increased TCR diversity than the aged group, suggesting age selection. Observed TCR beta diversity per million T cells fell roughly linearly with age, and a significant reduction was already apparent by age about 38. Because profiling used bulk unsorted PBMCs, naive and antigen-experienced compartments could not be compared conclusively. There was a strong correlation between observed TCR beta diversity and the percentage of naive T cells measured by flow cytometry. Total diversity estimates from one million sequenced T cells were considered lower bounds and underestimates.

The donors were roughly 40 Caucasian individuals from Russia, aged 6 to 90 years, who were systemically healthy. Each donor gave approximately 10 milliliters of peripheral blood, collected into EDTA-treated Vacutainer tubes. PBMCs were isolated by Ficoll-Paque density-gradient centrifugation, with at least 7 million obtained per sample. Trizol reagent was used to extract total RNA from PBMCs, with at least 5 micrograms per sample. For every donor, an aliquot of PBMCs went through flow cytometry to measure the percentages of naive CD45RAhigh/CD27high T cells. To prepare the library, 5' RACE was applied. Sequenced on an Illumina HiSeq 2500. A second 7 to 11 cycle PCR used a sample-barcoded 5' primer and a J-beta primer mix. Each TCR beta cDNA molecule received a unique molecular identifier from a template-switch 5' adaptor carrying 12 random nucleotides. At least 2.5 million CDR3-containing paired-end reads were obtained from each sample. The Mint cDNA synthesis kit, primed by a TRBC-specific oligonucleotide, was used to synthesize first-strand cDNA from all RNA. Following uracil-DNA glycosylase treatment, a first 18-cycle PCR with universal primers M1SS and BC2_uni_R was performed on all cDNA. The authors' analysis ran thus. Normalization of each sample was performed by random selection of 1 million high-quality reads, each carrying a distinct molecular identifier. Instead of being binned into consensus sequences, reads with shared molecular identifiers were discarded. MiTCR, with a Q25 quality threshold and the strictest error-elimination algorithm, was used for CDR3 identification, clonotype clustering and error correction. A nonparametric unseen species model using Euler transformation provided a lower-bound estimate of total TCR beta diversity. Clones were called with MiXCR by TCRdb after fastp trimmed the public reads at Q25, and only in-frame beta chains were retained. Rows with one shared CDR3 protein collapse into an entry with the most common genes and DNA. These V and J calls derive from TCRdb rather than the authors' analysis. Within this sample are about 1,400,000 distinct CDR3 sequences, with approximately 59% of them counted one time only. Together, the top ten hold over 5% of the sample.

This receptor was obtained from a man aged 18-30 years in good health. The receptor chain draws on TRBV7-9 and TRBJ1-4; a stretch of 9 junction bases matches TRBD1. Sequenced input: blood. The CDR3 amino acid sequence is: CASSSGTGFATNEKLFF. The bases read TGTGCCAGCAGCTCCGGGACAGGGTTTGCAACTAATGAAAAACTGTTTTTT.